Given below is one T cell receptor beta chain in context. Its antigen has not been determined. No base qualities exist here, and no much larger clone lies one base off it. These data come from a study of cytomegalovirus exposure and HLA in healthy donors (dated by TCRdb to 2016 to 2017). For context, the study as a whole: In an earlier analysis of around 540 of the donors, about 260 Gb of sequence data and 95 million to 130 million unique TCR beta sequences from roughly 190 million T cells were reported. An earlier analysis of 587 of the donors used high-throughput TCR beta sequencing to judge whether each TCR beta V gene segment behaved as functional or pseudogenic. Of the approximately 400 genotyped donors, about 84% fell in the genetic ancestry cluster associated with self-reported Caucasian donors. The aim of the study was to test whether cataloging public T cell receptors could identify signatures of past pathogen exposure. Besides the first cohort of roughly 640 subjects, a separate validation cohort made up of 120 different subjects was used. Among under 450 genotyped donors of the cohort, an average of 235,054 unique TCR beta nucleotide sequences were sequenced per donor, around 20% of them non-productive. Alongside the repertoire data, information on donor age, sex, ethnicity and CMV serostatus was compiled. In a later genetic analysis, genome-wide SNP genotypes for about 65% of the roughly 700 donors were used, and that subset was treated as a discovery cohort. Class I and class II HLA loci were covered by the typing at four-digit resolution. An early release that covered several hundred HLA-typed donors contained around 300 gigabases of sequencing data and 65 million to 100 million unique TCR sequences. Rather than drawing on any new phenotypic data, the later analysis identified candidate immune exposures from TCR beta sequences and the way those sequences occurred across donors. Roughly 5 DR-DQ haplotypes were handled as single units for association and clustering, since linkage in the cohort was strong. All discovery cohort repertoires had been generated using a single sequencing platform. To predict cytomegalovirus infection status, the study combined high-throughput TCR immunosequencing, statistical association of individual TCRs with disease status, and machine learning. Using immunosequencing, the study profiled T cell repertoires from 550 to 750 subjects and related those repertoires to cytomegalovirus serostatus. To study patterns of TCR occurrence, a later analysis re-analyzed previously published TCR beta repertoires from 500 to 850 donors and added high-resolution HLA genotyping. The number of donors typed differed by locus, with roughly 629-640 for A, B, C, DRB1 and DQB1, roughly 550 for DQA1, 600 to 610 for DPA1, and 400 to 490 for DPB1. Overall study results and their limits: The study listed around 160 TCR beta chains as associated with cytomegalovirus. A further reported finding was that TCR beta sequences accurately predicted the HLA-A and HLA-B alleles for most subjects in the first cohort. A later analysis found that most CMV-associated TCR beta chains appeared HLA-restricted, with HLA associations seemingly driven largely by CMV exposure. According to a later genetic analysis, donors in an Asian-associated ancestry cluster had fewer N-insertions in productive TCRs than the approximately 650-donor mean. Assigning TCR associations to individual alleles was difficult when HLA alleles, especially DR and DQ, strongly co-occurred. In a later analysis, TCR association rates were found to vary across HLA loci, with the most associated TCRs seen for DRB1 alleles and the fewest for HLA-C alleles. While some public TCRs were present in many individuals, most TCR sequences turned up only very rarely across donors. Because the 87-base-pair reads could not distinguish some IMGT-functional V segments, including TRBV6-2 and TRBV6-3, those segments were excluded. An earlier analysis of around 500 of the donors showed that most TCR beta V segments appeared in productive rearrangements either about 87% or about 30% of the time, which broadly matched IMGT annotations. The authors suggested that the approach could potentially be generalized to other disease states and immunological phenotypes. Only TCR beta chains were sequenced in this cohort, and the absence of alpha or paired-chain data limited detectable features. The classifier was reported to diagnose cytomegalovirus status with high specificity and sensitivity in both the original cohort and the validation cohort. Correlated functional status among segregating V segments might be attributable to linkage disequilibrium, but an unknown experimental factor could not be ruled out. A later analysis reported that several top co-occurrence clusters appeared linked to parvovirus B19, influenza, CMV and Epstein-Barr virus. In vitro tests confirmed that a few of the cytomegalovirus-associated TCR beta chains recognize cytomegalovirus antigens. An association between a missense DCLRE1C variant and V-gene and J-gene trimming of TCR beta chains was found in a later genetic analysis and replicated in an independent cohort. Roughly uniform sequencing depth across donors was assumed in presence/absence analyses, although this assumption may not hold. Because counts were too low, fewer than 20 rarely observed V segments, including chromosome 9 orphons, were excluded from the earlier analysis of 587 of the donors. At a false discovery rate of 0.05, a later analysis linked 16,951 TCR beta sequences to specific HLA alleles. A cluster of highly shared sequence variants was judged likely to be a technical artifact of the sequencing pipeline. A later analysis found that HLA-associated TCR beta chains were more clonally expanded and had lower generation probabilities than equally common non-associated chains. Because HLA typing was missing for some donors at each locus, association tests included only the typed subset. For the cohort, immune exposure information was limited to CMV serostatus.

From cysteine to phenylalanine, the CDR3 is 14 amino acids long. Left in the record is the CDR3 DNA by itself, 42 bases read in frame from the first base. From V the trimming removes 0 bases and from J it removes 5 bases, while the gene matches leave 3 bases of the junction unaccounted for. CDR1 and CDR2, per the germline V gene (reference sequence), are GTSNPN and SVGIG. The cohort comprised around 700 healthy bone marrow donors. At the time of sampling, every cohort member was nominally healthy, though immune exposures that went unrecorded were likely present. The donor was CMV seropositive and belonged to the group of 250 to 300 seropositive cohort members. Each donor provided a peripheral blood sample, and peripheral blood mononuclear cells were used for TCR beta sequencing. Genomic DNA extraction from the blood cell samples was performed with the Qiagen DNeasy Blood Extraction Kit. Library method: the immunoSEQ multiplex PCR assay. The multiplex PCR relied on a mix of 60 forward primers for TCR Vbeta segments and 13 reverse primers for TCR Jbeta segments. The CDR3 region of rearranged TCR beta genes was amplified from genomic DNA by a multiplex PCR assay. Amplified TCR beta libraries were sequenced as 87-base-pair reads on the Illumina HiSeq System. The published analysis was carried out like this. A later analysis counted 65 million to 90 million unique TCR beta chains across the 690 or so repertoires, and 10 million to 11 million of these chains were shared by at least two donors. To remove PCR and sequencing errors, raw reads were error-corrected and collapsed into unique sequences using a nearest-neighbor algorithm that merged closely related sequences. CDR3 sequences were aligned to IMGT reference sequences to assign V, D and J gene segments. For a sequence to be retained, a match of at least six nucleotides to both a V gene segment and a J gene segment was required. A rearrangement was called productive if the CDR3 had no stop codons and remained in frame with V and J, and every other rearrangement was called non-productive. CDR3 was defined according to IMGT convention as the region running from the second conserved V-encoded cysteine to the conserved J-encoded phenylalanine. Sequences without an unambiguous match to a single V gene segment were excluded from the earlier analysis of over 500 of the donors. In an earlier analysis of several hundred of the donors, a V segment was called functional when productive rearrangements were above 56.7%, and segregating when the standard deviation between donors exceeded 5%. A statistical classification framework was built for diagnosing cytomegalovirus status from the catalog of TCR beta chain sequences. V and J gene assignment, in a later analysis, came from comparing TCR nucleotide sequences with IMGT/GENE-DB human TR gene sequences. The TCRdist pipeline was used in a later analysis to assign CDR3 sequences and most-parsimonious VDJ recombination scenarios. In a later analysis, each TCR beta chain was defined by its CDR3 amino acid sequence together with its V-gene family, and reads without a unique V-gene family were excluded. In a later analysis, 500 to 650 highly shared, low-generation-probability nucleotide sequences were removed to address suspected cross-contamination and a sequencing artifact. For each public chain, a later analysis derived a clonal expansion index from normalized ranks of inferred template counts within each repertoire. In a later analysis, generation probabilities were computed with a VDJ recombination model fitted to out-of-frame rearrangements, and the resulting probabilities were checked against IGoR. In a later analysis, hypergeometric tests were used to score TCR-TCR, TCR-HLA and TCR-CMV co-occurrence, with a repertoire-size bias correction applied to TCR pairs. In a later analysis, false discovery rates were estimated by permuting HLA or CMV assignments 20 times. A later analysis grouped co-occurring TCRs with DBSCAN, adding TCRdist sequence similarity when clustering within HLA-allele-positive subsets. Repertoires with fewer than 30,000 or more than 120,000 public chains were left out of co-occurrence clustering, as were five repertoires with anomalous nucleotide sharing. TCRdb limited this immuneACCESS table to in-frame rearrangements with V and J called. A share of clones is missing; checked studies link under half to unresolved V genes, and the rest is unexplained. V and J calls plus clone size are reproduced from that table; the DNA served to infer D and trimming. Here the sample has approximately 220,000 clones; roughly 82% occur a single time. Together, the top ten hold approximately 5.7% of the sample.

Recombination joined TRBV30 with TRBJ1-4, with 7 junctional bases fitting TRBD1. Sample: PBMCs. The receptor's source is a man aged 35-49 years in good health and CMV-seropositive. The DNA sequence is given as TGTGCCTGGAGTGTACACAGGGGCAATGAAAAACTGTTTTTT. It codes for CAWSVHRGNEKLFF.